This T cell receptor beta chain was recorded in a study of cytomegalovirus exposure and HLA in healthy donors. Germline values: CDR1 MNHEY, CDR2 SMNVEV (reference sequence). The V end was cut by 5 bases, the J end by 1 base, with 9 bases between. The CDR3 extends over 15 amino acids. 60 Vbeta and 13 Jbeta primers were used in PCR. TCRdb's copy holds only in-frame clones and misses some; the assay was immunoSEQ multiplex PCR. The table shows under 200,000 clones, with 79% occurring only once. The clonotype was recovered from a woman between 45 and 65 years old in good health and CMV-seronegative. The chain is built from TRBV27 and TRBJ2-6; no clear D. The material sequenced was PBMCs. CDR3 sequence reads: CASSPTTSGANVLTF. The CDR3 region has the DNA TGTGCCAGCAGTCCAACAACATCTGGGGCCAACGTCCTGACTTTC.